This is a list of T cell receptor beta chains from one sample in a study of tumor-infiltrating lymphocytes in primary liver carcinoma. TCRdb processed the multiplex PCR reads anew with MiXCR; each CDR3 protein has one entry. The sample has roughly 20,000 distinct CDR3 sequences, roughly three quarters seen once. Specimen: liver tumor tissue from sampling region 4. The source of these receptors is a woman aged 25 to 39 with primary liver carcinoma and hepatitis B virus infection. The CDR3 runs from the conserved cysteine through the conserved F or W. Fields, in order: J gene, D gene, V gene, clone size, CDR3 protein, CDR3 DNA. D genes are given only for firm matches. Part of the rows lack a size; the others show once, few, many or a class for expanded clones.

>TRBJ1-5|TRBD1|TRBV6-2/TRBV6-3|.
CANSYRPRTGGSNQRQHF
TGTGCCAACAGTTACCGCCCCCGGACAGGAGGCAGCAATCAGCGCCAGCATTTT
>TRBJ1-1|.|TRBV11-3|.
CVSSLKVAMTEASF
TGTGTCAGCAGCTTAAAAGTGGCGATGACTGAAGCTTCCTTT
>TRBJ1-2|.|TRBV6-1|.
CASNERFLVLRSNYGYTF
TGTGCCAGCAATGAACGGTTCCTGGTCCTTAGATCTAACTACGGCTACACATTC
>TRBJ2-2|.|TRBV28|once
CASSLSGTGELCF
TGTGCCAGCAGTTTAAGCGGCACCGGTGAACTGTGTTTT
>TRBJ2-2|.|TRBV6-5|.
CANRWTRARGTGELFF
TGTGCCAACAGGTGGACAAGAGCCCGAGGCACCGGGGAGCTGTTTTTT
>TRBJ2-1|.|TRBV6-2/TRBV6-3|.
CTSRQSGLLYQYNEQFF
TGTACCAGCCGACAATCCGGACTCCTTTACCAATACAATGAGCAGTTCTTC
>TRBJ2-3|.|TRBV4-3|.
CASSQSVCLSDPDDTQYF
TGTGCCAGCAGCCAGTCGGTCTGTCTGAGTGATCCCGATGATACGCAGTATTTT
>TRBJ2-3|TRBD2|TRBV11-1|many
CASSLRQRAGESHF
TGTGCCAGCAGCTTAAGGCAACGTGCGGGAGAGTCTCACTTT
>TRBJ2-3|.|TRBV12-3/TRBV12-4|.
CASSPLLGPQSTDTRYF
TGTGCTAGCAGTCCCCTCCTAGGACCACAAAGCACGGATACGCGGTATTTT
>TRBJ2-7|TRBD2|TRBV19|many
CASSPLAGAYEQYF
TGTGCCAGTAGTCCACTAGCGGGAGCCTACGAGCAGTACTTC
>TRBJ1-5|TRBD1|TRBV28|.
CASSTSGTGQHF
TGTGCCAGCAGTACCTCCGGGACAGGCCAACATTTT
>TRBJ2-2|TRBD2|TRBV11-1|.
CANGRVMAGVSGDLFF
TGTGCCAACGGCAGGGTTATGGCGGGAGTGTCCGGGGACCTGTTTTTT
>TRBJ2-3|TRBD2|TRBV4-3|.
CASSQGFAGARYTHHF
TGCGCCAGCAGCCAAGGTTTTGCGGGAGCCAGGTATACGCATCATTTT
>TRBJ1-2|.|TRBV4-3|.
CASRAELEIYGYTF
TGTGCCAGCAGAGCTGAGTTGGAGATCTACGGCTACACCTTC
>TRBJ2-1|TRBD1|TRBV11-3|.
CASSLDLTGSTYSEQSF
TGTGCCAGCAGCTTAGATCTGACAGGGAGCACCTACAGTGAGCAGTCCTTC
>TRBJ1-5|TRBD1|TRBV5-8|.
CASSFLTGLDTQHF
TGTGCCAGCAGCTTTCTGACAGGGTTAGATACACAGCATTTT
>TRBJ2-2|.|TRBV5-6|.
CARSLAPRVIGKLFF
TGTGCAAGGAGCTTGGCACCCAGAGTCATCGGGAAGCTGTTTTTT
>TRBJ2-7|.|TRBV4-2|.
CASRQEHLGQWGPREQYF
TGTGCCAGCAGGCAGGAACACCTAGGACAGTGGGGACCACGCGAGCAGTACTTC
>TRBJ2-7|TRBD1|TRBV4-2|.
CVSSQGHLGQGGPSEQYF
TGTGTCAGCAGCCAGGGACACCTAGGACAGGGGGGACCGAGCGAGCAGTACTTC
>TRBJ2-2|.|TRBV6-1|.
CANSEALPVGAANTGELFF
TGTGCCAACAGTGAAGCCCTTCCCGTGGGCGCCGCGAACACCGGGGAGCTGTTTTTT
>TRBJ1-6|.|TRBV5-4|medium-sized
CASSFGPYNSPLHF
TGTGCCAGCAGCTTCGGGCCGTATAATTCACCCCTCCACTTT
>TRBJ2-2|TRBD1|TRBV6-5|.
CASNPLTGFTRELFF
TGTGCCAGCAATCCGCTGACAGGGTTCACCAGGGAGCTGTTTTTT
>TRBJ2-7|.|TRBV7-9|medium-sized
CASSLTGLYF
TGTGCCAGCAGCTTAACAGGGCTGTACTTC
>TRBJ2-1|.|TRBV13|once
CASREENGNERFF
TGTGCCAGCAGGGAGGAGAACGGCAATGAGCGGTTCTTC
>TRBJ1-5|.|TRBV29-1|.
CSAGGGPRRSQRF
TGCAGCGCGGGGGGGGGGCCCAGACGGTCCCAGCGTTTT
>TRBJ2-7|TRBD2|TRBV4-3|few
CASNQAVTGGHISYEQYF
TGCGCCAGCAACCAAGCTGTGACGGGGGGTCATATTAGCTATGAGCAGTACTTC
>TRBJ2-3|.|TRBV11-2|.
CASTAERVTTDTQYF
TGTGCCAGCACTGCCGAGAGAGTAACTACAGATACGCAGTATTTT
>TRBJ2-7|.|TRBV11-2|few
CASSAAGAYEQYF
TGTGCCAGCAGCGCCGCTGGGGCCTACGAGCAGTACTTC
>TRBJ2-3|TRBD1|TRBV28|medium-sized
CASSFAKQGRLTDTQYF
TGTGCCAGCAGTTTCGCAAAACAGGGGCGATTGACAGATACGCAGTATTTT
>TRBJ2-3|.|TRBV5-4|.
CASSRAERSPTDTQYF
TGTGCCAGCAGCCGGGCAGAGCGTAGCCCCACAGATACGCAGTATTTT
>TRBJ1-2|.|TRBV5-4|.
CASSPFYDYDYTF
TGTGCCAGCAGCCCATTCTACGACTATGACTACACCTTC
>TRBJ2-3|TRBD1|TRBV11-2|.
CVTRLLGQFTDTQYF
TGTGTCACCAGACTACTGGGACAGTTCACAGATACGCAGTATTTT
>TRBJ2-1|TRBD2|TRBV5-1|.
CASGLGLAGGLGNEQFF
TGCGCCAGTGGCTTGGGACTAGCGGGAGGCTTGGGTAATGAGCAGTTCTTC
>TRBJ2-7|.|TRBV11-2|.
CASSLGVSGSYERYF
TGTGCCAGCAGCTTAGGGGTCAGCGGTTCCTACGAGCGGTACTTC
>TRBJ2-3|.|TRBV28|.
CASSISLGYQPQYF
TGTGCCAGCAGCATCTCCTTAGGGTATCAGCCCCAGTATTTT
>TRBJ2-7|.|TRBV12-3/TRBV12-4|.
CASSFWGQGNHEQYF
TGTGCCAGCAGTTTTTGGGGGCAAGGTAATCACGAGCAGTACTTC
>TRBJ2-2|TRBD2|TRBV4-3|medium-sized
CASSQGRAGGPGELFF
TGCGCCAGCAGCCAAGGGAGAGCGGGAGGTCCCGGGGAGCTGTTTTTT
>TRBJ2-5|.|TRBV12-3/TRBV12-4|.
CASSTYPGSDDTLYF
TGTGCCAGCAGCACCTACCCCGGGAGCGACGATACCCTGTACTTC
>TRBJ2-7|TRBD2|TRBV6-1|many
CASDSGILSHEQYF
TGTGCCAGCGACAGCGGGATATTATCCCACGAGCAGTACTTC
>TRBJ2-2|.|TRBV11-1|.
CTSSRVMSGVSGELFF
TGTACCAGCAGCAGGGTTATGTCGGGAGTGTCCGGGGAGCTGTTCTTT
>TRBJ2-7|.|TRBV4-3|.
CASGQNFPGSYEQYF
TGCGCCAGCGGCCAAAATTTCCCAGGGTCCTATGAGCAGTACTTC
>TRBJ2-2|TRBD2|TRBV7-8|.
CAGSSFRLAGEDTGELLF
TGTGCCGGCAGTTCCTTTAGACTAGCGGGAGAGGACACCGGGGAGCTGCTTTTT
>TRBJ2-5|.|TRBV12-3/TRBV12-4|few
CASSLAASQETEYF
TGTGCCAGCAGTTTAGCCGCTAGCCAAGAGACCGAGTACTTC
>TRBJ2-2|TRBD2|TRBV29-1|once
CIIAGTSGRPNAGGLFF
TGCATCATTGCGGGGACTAGCGGGAGGCCGAACGCCGGGGGGCTGTTTTTT
>TRBJ2-2|.|TRBV5-6|.
CASSLAPSVTGEPSF
TGTGCCAGCAGTTTGGCACCCAGTGTCACCGGGGAGCCGTCTTTC
>TRBJ2-3|.|TRBV24-1|many
CATSEKTLPSDTQYF
TGTGCCACCAGTGAGAAGACACTCCCATCAGATACGCAGTATTTT
>TRBJ1-1|.|TRBV30|medium-sized
CAWTGQVNTEAFF
TGTGCCTGGACCGGCCAGGTGAACACTGAAGCTTTCTTT
>TRBJ2-2|.|TRBV4-3|.
CAGSSMGAGDLFF
TGCGCCGGTAGCTCGATGGGAGCCGGGGACCTGTTTTTT
>TRBJ1-3|.|TRBV6-1|.
CASSETGTGNTIYF
TGTGCCAGCAGTGAGACCGGGACAGGAAACACCATATATTTT
>TRBJ2-3|TRBD1|TRBV11-2|once
CASRLLGQSTDTLYF
TGTGCCAGCAGACTACTGGGACAGTCCACAGATACCCTGTATTTT
>TRBJ2-1|.|TRBV19|few
CASPAGLFGEQFF
TGTGCCAGCCCCGCGGGACTTTTTGGTGAGCAGTTCTTC
>TRBJ2-7|.|TRBV4-2|.
CACSQEHLVQGGPREQYF
TGTGCCTGCAGCCAGGAACACCTAGTACAAGGGGGACCGCGCGAGCAGTACTTC